This entry describes one TCR beta chain. This record comes from a study of control samples from healthy donors and cancer patients. In germline, CDR1 is SEHNR, CDR2 FQNEAQ (reference sequence). This CDR3 is 14 amino acids long. The V segment lost 5 bases and the J segment 1 base; nucleotides outside the gene matches: 4. Data came from immunoSEQ multiplex PCR; TCRdb stores just in-frame clones and leaves some out. Of fewer than 120,000 clones listed, roughly 90% were seen once; the top ten hold roughly 4%. The chain has TRBV7-9 and TRBJ2-5; 7 bases align to TRBD1. The sequence came from a woman aged 55 to 70 with lung cancer. Sequencing was performed on PBMCs. CDR3: CASSVGQTQETQYF. As DNA, the CDR3 is TGTGCCAGCAGCGTGGGACAGACCCAAGAGACCCAGTACTTC.